One sample yielded the 24 T cell receptor beta chains listed below, sequenced in a study of breast tumors, draining lymph nodes, adjacent tissues. Breast cancer patients provided tissue from their axillary draining lymph nodes. TCRdb redid the calling of the multiplex PCR reads with MiXCR, one entry per CDR3 protein. This repertoire shows under 250,000 distinct CDR3 sequences, around 32% found once; its top ten account for 1.2% to 1.5%. What was sequenced was axillary lymph node tissue. The receptors stem from a female donor with breast cancer. Some clones in this sample may be carry-over from other donors' samples.

This clonotype was counted only a few times. It may be a read error: a sequence one base away is much more abundant. The chain carries TRBV9 and TRBJ2-1; D perhaps matches TRBD2 (5 bases). The CDR3 loop spans 14 amino acids. Germline assignment: CDR1 SGDLS and CDR2 YYNGEE. This CDR3 reads CASSGGLVYNEQSF. The DNA of the CDR3 is TGTGCCAGCAGCGGAGGACTCGTTTACAATGAGCAGTCCTTC. Based on the CDR3 plus reference TRBV9 and TRBJ2-1, the full variable domain is DSGVTQTPKHLITATGQRVTLRCSPRSGDLSVYWYQQSLDQGLQFLIQYYNGEERAKGNILERFSAQQFPDLHSELNLSSLELGDSALYFCASSGGLVYNEQSFGPGTRLTVL.

The sample holds a few counts of this clonotype. This chain links TRBV4-3 with TRBJ2-3; possible D gene TRBD1, 6 bases. Germline V gene lookup returns CDR1 LGHNA and CDR2 YSLEER. Trimming cost V 1 base and J 4 bases, with 12 bases left between them. The CDR3 has 15 residues. The CDR3 DNA reads as TGCGCCAGCAGCCAAGCAAACAGGGCAGCAGATACGCAGTATTTT. It specifies CASSQANRAADTQYF.

The count of this clonotype is one. This rearrangement joins TRBV25-1 to TRBJ2-5, with 12 bases identical to TRBD2. The CDR3 has 17 amino acids. V shed 4 bases and J 5 bases; nucleotides not matched to a gene: 11. Germline loops: CDR1 MGHDK, CDR2 SYGVNS. CDR3 coding DNA: TGTGCCAGCAGTGCACGTACGTCTAGCGGGAGGGGGGAGACCCAGTACTTC. This sequence encodes CASSARTSSGRGETQYF.

The DNA of the CDR3 is TGTGCCCCCAAGCTAGAGACCCAGTACTTC. Residues: CAPKLETQYF. The chain is built from TRBV24-1 and TRBJ2-5; D is undetermined. The germline CDR1 and CDR2 sequences are KGHDR and SFDVKD. Trimming took 12 bases from V and 4 from J, leaving 8 bases between them. CDR3 length: 10 residues.

This clonotype was counted ten times or more. This sequence joins TRBV6-1 and TRBJ2-5; TRBD1 is a possible D gene (6 bases). The germline V gene encodes CDR1 MNHNS and CDR2 SASEGT. V was cut by 6 bases and J by 2 bases, with 16 bases left in between. The CDR3 extends over 15 amino acids. CDR3 sequence: CASSFMGARQETQYF. CDR3 nucleotide sequence: TGTGCCAGCAGCTTTATGGGGGCCCGGCAAGAGACCCAGTACTTC.

At least ten counts were recorded for this clonotype. The chain uses TRBV20-1 and TRBJ1-5; 10 positions match TRBD1. J was trimmed by 1 base and V by 2 bases; bases with no gene match: 5. Germline loops: CDR1 DFQATT, CDR2 SNEGSKA (reference sequence). The CDR3 totals 16 residues. The CDR3 protein is CSARMTGGISNQPQHF. The CDR3 nucleotides are TGCAGTGCTAGAATGACAGGGGGCATAAGCAATCAGCCCCAGCATTTT.

V usage is TRBV28 and J usage is TRBJ2-1, with 10 positions matching TRBD2. Unmatched junction bases numbered 14, after V lost 6 bases and J lost 6 bases. In germline, CDR1 is MDHEN, CDR2 SYDVKM. The CDR3 sequence is 17 residues long. CDR3 bases: TGTGCCAGCAGCCCAGGCGAGCGGGAGGGTTCTGGCAATGAGCAGTTCTTC. Encoded protein: CASSPGEREGSGNEQFF.

This clonotype was recorded at least ten times. The chain is built from TRBV12-3 or TRBV12-4 and TRBJ1-2; no clear D. This CDR3 contains 15 residues. V lost 1 base to trimming and J lost 4 bases, with 13 bases between them. The CDR3 is CASSLEMGGVYGYTF. Written as DNA, the CDR3 is TGTGCCAGCAGTTTAGAAATGGGAGGTGTCTATGGCTACACCTTC.

This clonotype was seen only a few times. The junction and the germline gene differ at one end; a read error may be behind it. The rearrangement links TRBV7-2 to TRBJ1-2; 8 nucleotides align to TRBD1. Per germline, CDR1 SGHTA and CDR2 FQGNSA. This CDR3 is 16 amino acids long. DNA for the CDR3: TGTGCCAGCAGCTTAGATCTGAGACAGGGGAACTATGGCCACGCCTTC. This gives the protein CASSLDLRQGNYGHAF.

This clonotype has at least ten counts. The CDR3 protein is CASSQSQGKAQYF. CDR3 DNA sequence: TGTGCCAGCAGCCAATCACAGGGGAAGGCCCAGTACTTC. The chain employs TRBV14 and TRBJ2-5; TRBD1 matches at 7 bases. CDR1 and CDR2 (germline): SGHDN, FVKESK. The CDR3 consists of 13 residues. Unmatched junction bases numbered 6, after V lost 2 bases and J lost 9 bases.

The chain has TRBV9 and TRBJ1-6; D gene unclear. The CDR3 sequence is 16 residues long. CDR1 and CDR2 from the germline V gene are SGDLS and YYNGEE. The ends were cut back, 0 bases at V and 7 bases at J, with 14 bases in the middle. CDR3 nucleotide sequence: TGTGCCAGCAGCGTAGATCTAGCGGGAGGGAATTCACCCCTCCACTTT. It translates to CASSVDLAGGNSPLHF.

In its sample, this clonotype was seen many times. The chain links TRBV5-1 to TRBJ2-3, with D tentatively TRBD2 (5 bases). CDR1 and CDR2 (germline): SGHRS, YFSETQ. Deletions cut 2 bases from V and 1 base from J, with 11 bases between. The CDR3 covers 15 residues. Here the CDR3 reads CASSLRTEGTDTQYF. In DNA, the CDR3 is TGCGCCAGCAGCTTACGGACGGAGGGCACAGATACGCAGTATTTT.

This clonotype was counted at least ten times. The chain has TRBV7-3 and TRBJ2-2, with 9 bases aligning to TRBD2. Unmatched junction bases numbered 11, after V lost 5 bases and J lost 4 bases. The CDR3 loop spans 17 amino acids. The V gene's germline CDR1 is SGHTA and CDR2 FQGTGA. CDR3 nucleotide sequence: TGTGCCAGCAGCCGAGAAACTAGCGGGCCGATCACCGGGGAGCTGTTTTTT. This gives the protein CASSRETSGPITGELFF.

This clonotype was detected ten times or more. The genes are TRBV7-9 and TRBJ1-2; TRBD1 matches at 7 bases. The V gene end was trimmed by 5 bases and the J gene end by 8 bases; junction bases not matched to a gene: 8. Germline loops: CDR1 SEHNR, CDR2 FQNEAQ (reference sequence). The CDR3 is 13 residues long. The CDR3 DNA is TGTGCCAGCAGCCCTCAAGGGGGCCGCGGCTACACCTTC. It codes for CASSPQGGRGYTF.

This clonotype was seen ten or more times. The CDR3: CASSLSDYGYTF. The CDR3 coding sequence is TGTGCCAGTAGTCTCTCCGACTATGGCTACACCTTC. The V gene is TRBV19, the J gene TRBJ1-2; the D is unclear. Germline V gene data show CDR1 as LNHDA and CDR2 as SQIVND (reference sequence). V was cut by 5 bases and J by 3 bases, with 7 bases left in between. There are 12 residues in the CDR3. The full variable domain, rest sourced from reference TRBV19 and TRBJ1-2, is DGGITQSPKYLFRKEGQNVTLSCEQNLNHDAMYWYRQDPGQGLRLIYYSQIVNDFQKGDIAEGYSVSREKKESFPLTVTSAQKNPTAFYLCASSLSDYGYTFGSGTRLTVV.

This clonotype appeared many times. The J gene is TRBJ2-7, the V gene TRBV20-1; 10 bases map to TRBD2. Germline values: CDR1 DFQATT, CDR2 SNEGSKA (reference sequence). The CDR3 has 14 residues. The V segment lost 6 bases and the J segment 3 bases; nucleotides outside the gene matches: 8. Here the CDR3 reads CSATGLAEGYEQYF. The CDR3 nucleotides are TGCAGTGCAACCGGACTAGCGGAAGGCTACGAGCAGTACTTC.

This rearrangement joins TRBV25-1 to TRBJ1-6, with TRBD1 matching over 9 bases. There are 16 residues in the CDR3. CDR1 is MGHDK, CDR2 SYGVNS, per germline. Written as DNA, the CDR3 is TGTGCTAGGGCATCCTCCGGGACAGGGTATAATTCACCCCTCCACTTT. It encodes CARASSGTGYNSPLHF.

This clonotype was detected ten times or more. The rearrangement uses TRBV6-5 and TRBJ2-7, with 8 bases aligning to TRBD2. CDR1 MNHEY and CDR2 SVGAGI come from the germline V gene. Trimming at V came to 6 bases and at J to 2 bases, leaving 12 bases not matched to a gene. The CDR3 is made up of 16 amino acids. CDR3 nucleotides: TGTGCCAGCAGGGCGAGCGGGAGTGGAGGCACCTACGAGCAGTACTTC. This codes for CASRASGSGGTYEQYF.

This clonotype was observed a handful of times. The CDR3 reads CAISRSGTENTEAFF. The CDR3 coding sequence is TGTGCCATCAGTCGCTCCGGGACGGAGAACACTGAAGCTTTCTTT. This chain links TRBV10-3 with TRBJ1-1, with D possibly matching TRBD1 (5 bases). Germline assignment: CDR1 ENHRY and CDR2 SYGVKD. Trimming stripped 5 bases from V and 1 base from J, with 14 bases between. This CDR3 is 15 amino acids long.

Turning to this clonotype: The missing conserved phenylalanine or tryptophan at the end of this CDR3 makes a read error likely. No DNA is shown, since the ends of the CDR3 on it are uncertain; the CDR3 is the one TCRdb lists. The CDR3 is CASSLVLTGT. The chain links TRBV7-6 to TRBJ2-5; whether TRBD1, the table's D call, matches the DNA was not checked. Inclusive of both ends, the CDR3 amounts to 10 amino acids. Germline V gives CDR1 SGHVS, CDR2 FNYEAQ.

This clonotype was seen repeatedly, ten times or more. V usage is TRBV6-4 and J usage is TRBJ2-3; no definite D call. The CDR3 extends over 13 amino acids. Trimming cost V 2 bases and J 6 bases, with 9 bases left between them. Germline V gives CDR1 MRHNA, CDR2 SNTAGT. The CDR3 DNA is TGTGCCAGCAGTGACGCGCTTGGGGATACGCAGTATTTT. The encoded protein is CASSDALGDTQYF.

The table lists this clonotype with many counts. CDR3 residues: CASSLALQTQYF. CDR3 nucleotide sequence: TGTGCCAGCAGCTTAGCCCTCCAGACCCAGTACTTC. This rearrangement joins TRBV7-2 to TRBJ2-5; D uncertain. The germline CDR1 and CDR2 sequences are SGHTA and FQGNSA. V was cut by 0 bases and J by 6 bases, with 5 bases left in between. The CDR3 is 12 amino acids.

This clonotype was recorded once. The V call is TRBV19, the J call TRBJ1-1, with 9 bases that match TRBD1. The germline CDR1 and CDR2 sequences are LNHDA and SQIVND (reference sequence). The CDR3 totals 14 residues. The V and J ends lost 6 bases and 4 bases, in that order; junction bases with no gene match: 6. The CDR3 protein is CASSAQGASTEAFF. In DNA form, the CDR3 reads TGTGCCAGTAGCGCACAGGGGGCAAGCACTGAAGCTTTCTTT.

With regard to this clonotype: Possible read error: a much larger clone is one base away. The chain has TRBV6-4 and TRBJ2-1, with unresolved D. V lost 6 bases, J lost 10 bases, and 16 bases lay in between. CDR3 size: 13 residues. Germline loops: CDR1 MRHNA, CDR2 SNTAGT. CDR3 nucleotide sequence: TGTGCCAGCAGCCTCGCTCAAGGGTTGGAGCAGTTCTTC. As protein: CASSLAQGLEQFF.